The 19 T cell receptor beta chains presented below share a single source sample, sequenced in a study of blood T cell repertoires in COVID-19. TCRdb's copy holds only in-frame clones and misses some; the assay was immunoSEQ multiplex PCR. Among some 120,000 clones listed, more than 75% were seen once. The sequenced sample consisted of peripheral blood. Every receptor here comes from a man aged 60-69 years with acute or convalescent COVID-19.

In its sample, this clone was seen once. This chain uses TRBV10-3 with TRBJ2-5, with D possibly being TRBD2 (6 bases). Trimming took off 10 bases at V and 5 bases at J, with 17 bases between the two ends. Germline values: CDR1 ENHRY, CDR2 SYGVKD. CDR3 length: 13 amino acids. The CDR3 reads CASREEVVETQYF. The CDR3 DNA sequence: TGTGCCAGTAGGGAGGAGGTTGTTGAGACCCAGTACTTC.

The chain carries TRBV28 and TRBJ2-5; TRBD1 matches 9 bases. The V and J ends lost 6 bases and 7 bases, in that order; junction bases with no gene match: 9. Germline CDR1 is MDHEN and CDR2 is SYDVKM. The CDR3 loop spans 14 amino acids. The CDR3: CASRRQGGYGTQYF. The CDR3 nucleotides read TGTGCCAGCAGACGACAGGGGGGATATGGGACCCAGTACTTC.

The count of this clone is one. This chain uses TRBV7-9 with TRBJ2-5; 8 nucleotides agree with TRBD2. Germline CDR1 reads SEHNR; CDR2 reads FQNEAQ (reference sequence). CDR3 length: 16 amino acids. After removal of 5 bases from V and 2 bases from J, the junction contained 10 bases not matched to a gene. CDR3 coding DNA: TGTGCCAGCAGCCCCATCGGTAGCGGGACACAAGAGACCCAGTACTTC. Its protein is CASSPIGSGTQETQYF.

The chain has TRBV27 and TRBJ2-6; 7 nucleotides align to TRBD2. The V and J ends lost 5 bases and 2 bases, in that order; junction bases with no gene match: 6. The CDR3 contains 16 residues. Germline V CDR1 and CDR2: MNHEY, SMNVEV (reference sequence). As DNA, the CDR3 is TGTGCCAGCAGTCCCGGACTAGTCGCTGGGGCCAACGTCCTGACTTTC. Its protein is CASSPGLVAGANVLTF. The whole variable domain, filled in from reference TRBV27 and TRBJ2-6, reads EAQVTQNPRYLITVTGKKLTVTCSQNMNHEYMSWYRQDPGLGLRQIYYSMNVEVTDKGDVPEGYKVSRKEKRNFPLILESPSPNQTSLYFCASSPGLVAGANVLTFGAGSRLTVL.

The chain employs TRBV7-2 and TRBJ2-1, with TRBD2 as a possible D gene (5 bases). V lost 5 bases and J 2 bases, leaving 13 bases between the germline ends. The CDR3 totals 15 residues. Germline V gene sequence: CDR1 SGHTA, CDR2 FQGNSA. The DNA for the CDR3 is TGTGCCAGCAGCCAAGGCGGACTTACCTACAATGAGCAGTTCTTC. Translated, it gives CASSQGGLTYNEQFF.

The rearrangement uses TRBV7-9 and TRBJ2-3; 14 bases agree with TRBD2. V was pared by 4 bases and J by 4 bases, with 7 bases of the junction left unmatched. The CDR3 has 17 amino acids. Germline loops: CDR1 SEHNR, CDR2 FQNEAQ (reference sequence). CDR3 region: CASSSGTSGRTADTQYF. For the CDR3, the DNA is TGTGCCAGCAGCTCCGGGACTAGCGGGAGAACGGCAGATACGCAGTATTTT.

The CDR3 reads CASSEQGQGLETQYF. As DNA, the CDR3 is TGTGCCAGCAGTGAACAGGGACAGGGCCTAGAGACCCAGTACTTC. The chain is built from TRBV2 and TRBJ2-5; 9 nucleotides match TRBD1. The V gene's germline CDR1 is SNHLY and CDR2 FYNNEI. The trim removed 2 bases at V and 4 bases at J, leaving 5 bases unmatched. The CDR3 sequence is 15 residues long.

This rearrangement joins TRBV11-3 to TRBJ1-6, with D maybe TRBD1 (6 bases). From germline, CDR1 is SGHNT and CDR2 YENEEA. This CDR3 has 14 residues. Trimming pared 0 bases from V and 7 bases from J, leaving 7 bases between. The CDR3 nucleotides are TGTGCCAGCAGCTTAGAAGGGGGAAATTCACCCCTCCACTTT. Encoded protein: CASSLEGGNSPLHF.

V usage is TRBV7-2 and J usage is TRBJ2-3, with D possibly being TRBD2 (6 bases). Trimming left V 5 bases short and J 6 bases short, with 15 bases between. Germline V CDR1 and CDR2: SGHTA, FQGNSA. The CDR3 totals 14 residues. CDR3 DNA sequence: TGTGCCAGCAGCCGGACTAAGGCTATCGATACGCAGTATTTT. Protein: CASSRTKAIDTQYF.

The chain recombines TRBV27 with TRBJ1-5; weak D call: TRBD1 (5 bases). The length of the CDR3 is 12 residues. Germline CDR1 is MNHEY and CDR2 is SMNVEV (reference sequence). V was shortened by 5 bases and J by 9 bases, with 11 bases between the two germline ends. Here the CDR3 reads CASSRGEGPQHF. CDR3 bases: TGTGCCAGCAGTCGGGGGGAGGGGCCCCAGCATTTT.

This chain uses TRBV27 with TRBJ2-7, with TRBD1 identical over 12 bases. CDR3 length equals 17 residues. The germline V gene encodes CDR1 MNHEY and CDR2 SMNVEV (reference sequence). Trimming removed 4 bases from V and 4 bases from J; junction bases left unmatched: 11. For the CDR3, the DNA is TGTGCCAGCAGTTGGGCCGGGGGACAGGGGGCAGGGTACGAGCAGTACTTC. Translation: CASSWAGGQGAGYEQYF.

The chain couples TRBV7-2 to TRBJ2-1; TRBD2 aligns across 16 bases. Trimming took 1 base from V and 12 from J; bases not matched to a gene: 6. In germline, CDR1 is SGHTA, CDR2 FQGNSA. The CDR3 has 16 amino acids. The CDR3 loop reads CASSLGGLAGGYGQFF. The CDR3 DNA sequence: TGTGCCAGCAGCTTAGGGGGACTAGCGGGAGGGTATGGGCAGTTCTTC.

J is TRBJ2-7 and V is TRBV7-9; the D gene is possibly TRBD2 (6 bases). This CDR3 region has 14 residues. Germline V gives CDR1 SEHNR, CDR2 FQNEAQ (reference sequence). V was pared by 0 bases and J by 3 bases, with 9 bases between. For the CDR3, the DNA is TGTGCCAGCAGCTTAGCGGGACTGAACTACGAGCAGTACTTC. It translates to CASSLAGLNYEQYF. The whole variable domain, filled in from reference TRBV7-9 and TRBJ2-7, reads DTGVSQNPRHKITKRGQNVTFRCDPISEHNRLYWYRQTLGQGPEFLTYFQNEAQLEKSRLLSDRFSAERPKGSFSTLEIQRTEQGDSAMYLCASSLAGLNYEQYFGPGTRLTVT.

This clone has just one count. V and J are TRBV5-4 and TRBJ2-2, with 7 positions matching TRBD2. Germline values: CDR1 SGHNT, CDR2 YYREEE (reference sequence). There are 16 residues in the CDR3. V shed 5 bases, J shed 2 bases, and the junction held 9 bases outside the gene matches. The CDR3 spells CASSPRGGANTGELFF. The CDR3 DNA reads TGTGCCAGCAGTCCCCGGGGAGGGGCAAACACCGGGGAGCTGTTTTTT.

The V and J genes are TRBV28 and TRBJ1-1, with D unclear. V dropped 3 bases and J dropped 5 bases, with 16 bases sitting between them. This CDR3 contains 15 residues. The germline V gene encodes CDR1 MDHEN and CDR2 SYDVKM. The CDR3 sequence is CASSLVTGRLTEAFF. In DNA form, the CDR3 reads TGTGCCAGCAGTTTGGTAACCGGGAGGCTTACTGAAGCTTTCTTT. Looking up the rest from reference TRBV28 and TRBJ1-1 gives the full variable domain: DVKVTQSSRYLVKRTGEKVFLECVQDMDHENMFWYRQDPGLGLRLIYFSYDVKMKEKGDIPEGYSVSREKKERFSLILESASTNQTSMYLCASSLVTGRLTEAFFGQGTRLTVV.

The gene calls are TRBV28 and TRBJ1-1, with 7 bases aligning to TRBD1. The germline V gene encodes CDR1 MDHEN and CDR2 SYDVKM. This CDR3 comprises 15 residues. V lost 1 base to trimming and J lost 1 base; unmatched junction nucleotides: 3. The chain's CDR3 is CASSLFRGANTEAFF. CDR3 coding DNA: TGTGCCAGCAGTTTATTCAGGGGGGCGAACACTGAAGCTTTCTTT.

This rearrangement joins TRBV10-1 to TRBJ2-5; D is possibly TRBD1 (6 bases). The germline V gene encodes CDR1 WNHNN and CDR2 SYGVQD (reference sequence). The CDR3 is made up of 14 amino acids. Trimming cost V 2 bases and J 0 bases, with 7 bases left between them. Here the CDR3 reads CASSEDRYQETQYF. The CDR3 bases are TGCGCCAGCAGTGAGGACAGGTACCAAGAGACCCAGTACTTC.

This chain uses TRBV9 with TRBJ1-1; TRBD1 agrees at 7 bases. This CDR3 comprises 16 residues. CDR1 and CDR2 from the germline V gene are SGDLS and YYNGEE. V lost 3 bases, J lost 1 base, and 9 bases stayed unmatched. The DNA of the CDR3 is TGTGCCAGCAGCGACGACAGGGTGAGGGGGAACACTGAAGCTTTCTTT. It codes for CASSDDRVRGNTEAFF.

The chain is built from TRBV5-4 and TRBJ1-2, with TRBD1 identical over 8 bases. Germline values: CDR1 SGHNT, CDR2 YYREEE (reference sequence). Trimming at V came to 5 bases and at J to 8 bases, leaving 8 bases not matched to a gene. The CDR3 runs to 13 residues. For the CDR3, the DNA is TGTGCCAGCAGTTCTGGACAGGGACTCGGCTACACCTTC. Translation gives CASSSGQGLGYTF.